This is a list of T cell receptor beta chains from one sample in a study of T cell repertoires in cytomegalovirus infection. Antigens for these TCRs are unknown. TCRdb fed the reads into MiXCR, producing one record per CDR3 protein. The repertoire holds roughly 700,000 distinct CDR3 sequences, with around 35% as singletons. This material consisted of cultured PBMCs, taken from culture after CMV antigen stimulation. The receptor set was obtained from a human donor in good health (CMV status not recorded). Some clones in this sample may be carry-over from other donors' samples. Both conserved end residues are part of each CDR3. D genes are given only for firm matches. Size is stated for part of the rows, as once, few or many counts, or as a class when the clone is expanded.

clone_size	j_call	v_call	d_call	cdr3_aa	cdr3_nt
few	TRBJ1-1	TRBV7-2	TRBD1	CASSLGQAGRKAFF	TGTGCCAGCAGCTTGGGACAGGCTGGGAGGAAAGCTTTCTTT
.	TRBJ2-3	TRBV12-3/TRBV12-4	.	CASSPPPGFADTQYF	TGTGCCAGCAGTCCCCCCCCAGGGTTCGCAGATACGCAGTATTTT
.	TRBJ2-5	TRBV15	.	CATSRDTETQYF	TGTGCCACCAGCAGAGATACGGAGACCCAGTACTTC
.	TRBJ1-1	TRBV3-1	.	CASSQREGNTEAFF	TGTGCCAGCAGCCAACGAGAGGGGAACACTGAAGCTTTCTTT
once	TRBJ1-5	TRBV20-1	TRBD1	CSASKGQGNNQPQHF	TGCAGTGCTAGTAAGGGACAGGGCAACAATCAGCCCCAGCATTTT
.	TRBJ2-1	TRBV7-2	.	CASSFKGSGQFF	TGTGCCAGCAGCTTCAAAGGCAGTGGGCAGTTCTTC
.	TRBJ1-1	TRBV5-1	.	CASSFSGANPPEAFF	TGCGCCAGCAGCTTCTCCGGGGCAAATCCCCCTGAAGCTTTCTTT
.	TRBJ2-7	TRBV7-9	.	CASSFSGNLLFYEQYF	TGTGCCAGCAGCTTTTCTGGGAACCTACTGTTCTACGAGCAGTACTTC
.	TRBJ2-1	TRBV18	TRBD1	CASSQQGTGFNEQFF	TGTGCCAGCTCACAACAGGGGACAGGGTTCAATGAGCAGTTCTTC
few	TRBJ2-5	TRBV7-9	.	CASSNPRGANLRGETQYF	TGTGCCAGCAGCAATCCTAGGGGAGCGAATCTCCGGGGGGAGACCCAGTACTTC
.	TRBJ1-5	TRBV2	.	CASRDRGNQPQHF	TGTGCCAGCAGGGACAGAGGCAATCAGCCCCAGCATTTT
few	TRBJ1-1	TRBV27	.	CASSQSRLGGSEAFF	TGTGCCAGCAGCCAAAGCCGCCTAGGGGGGTCTGAAGCTTTCTTT
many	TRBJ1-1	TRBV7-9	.	CASSLVYGPLRVTEAFF	TGTGCCAGCAGCTTAGTATATGGGCCCCTGAGGGTAACTGAAGCTTTCTTT
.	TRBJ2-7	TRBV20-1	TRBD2	CSARTSGSGEQYF	TGCAGTGCTAGGACTAGCGGGAGCGGCGAGCAGTACTTC
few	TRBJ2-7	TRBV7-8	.	CASGEDSYEQYF	TGTGCCAGCGGAGAAGACTCCTACGAGCAGTACTTC
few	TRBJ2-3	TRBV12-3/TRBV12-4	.	CASSRSQGRADTQYF	TGTGCCAGCAGTCGTTCTCAGGGGCGGGCAGATACGCAGTATTTT
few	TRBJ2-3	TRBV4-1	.	CASSPGPLTDTQYF	TGCGCCAGCAGTCCGGGTCCTCTCACAGATACGCAGTATTTT
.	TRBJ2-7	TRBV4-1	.	CASSQALMRTYEQYF	TGCGCCAGCAGCCAAGCCCTTATGCGCACCTACGAGCAGTACTTC
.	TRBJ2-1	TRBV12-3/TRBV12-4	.	CASSPRLSSYNEQFF	TGTGCCAGCAGTCCCCGGTTGAGCTCCTACAATGAGCAGTTCTTC
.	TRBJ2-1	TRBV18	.	CASSPEPMDEQFF	TGTGCCAGCTCACCTGAGCCCATGGATGAGCAGTTCTTC
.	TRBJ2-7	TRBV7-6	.	CASSPETDAPQDEQYF	TGTGCCAGCAGCCCGGAGACAGACGCTCCCCAGGACGAGCAGTACTTC
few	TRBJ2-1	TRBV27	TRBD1	CASRSSGGLRNEQFF	TGTGCCAGCAGATCTTCAGGGGGTCTTCGGAATGAGCAGTTCTTC
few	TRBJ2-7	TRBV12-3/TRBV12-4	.	CASGLDTYEQYF	TGTGCCAGCGGTCTAGATACCTACGAGCAGTACTTC
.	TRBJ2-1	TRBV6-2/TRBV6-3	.	CASSSALGNEQFF	TGTGCCAGCAGTAGCGCATTGGGGAATGAGCAGTTCTTC
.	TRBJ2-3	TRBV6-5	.	CASNYQGPSTDTQYF	TGTGCCAGCAACTACCAAGGGCCCAGCACAGATACGCAGTATTTT
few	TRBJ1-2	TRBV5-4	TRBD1	CASSKGTGNGDYGYTF	TGTGCCAGCAGCAAGGGGACAGGGAATGGGGACTATGGCTACACCTTC
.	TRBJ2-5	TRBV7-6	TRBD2	CASSQGLAGAQYQETQYF	TGTGCCAGCAGCCAAGGACTAGCGGGGGCCCAGTACCAAGAGACCCAGTACTTC
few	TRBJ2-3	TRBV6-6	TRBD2	CASSYSSLADTDTQYF	TGTGCCAGCAGTTACTCGAGCCTAGCGGACACAGATACGCAGTATTTT
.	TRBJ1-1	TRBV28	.	CASSLSGTENTEAFF	TGTGCCAGCAGTTTGTCCGGGACGGAGAACACTGAAGCTTTCTTT
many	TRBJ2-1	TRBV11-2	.	CASSQRRGSSYNEQFF	TGTGCCAGCAGCCAAAGGAGGGGGAGCTCCTACAATGAGCAGTTCTTC
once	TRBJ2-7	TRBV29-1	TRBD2	CSAEGTSGTQQYF	TGCAGCGCTGAAGGGACTAGCGGGACCCAGCAGTACTTC
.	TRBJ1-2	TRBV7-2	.	CVSSLGGDPGYGYTF	TGTGTCAGCAGCTTAGGAGGCGACCCGGGCTATGGCTACACCTTC
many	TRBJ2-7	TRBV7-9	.	CASSFPPGAASSYEQYF	TGTGCCAGCAGCTTTCCTCCCGGGGCAGCGAGCTCCTACGAGCAGTACTTC
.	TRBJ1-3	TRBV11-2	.	CASSSLEGTNTIYF	TGTGCCAGCAGCTCTCTGGAAGGGACAAACACCATATATTTT
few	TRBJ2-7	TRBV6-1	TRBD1	CASSISQGSYEQYF	TGTGCCAGCAGCATCTCACAGGGGTCCTACGAGCAGTACTTC
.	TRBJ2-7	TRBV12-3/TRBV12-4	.	CASSSLGVIGEQYF	TGTGCCAGCAGTTCACTAGGAGTAATCGGCGAGCAGTACTTC
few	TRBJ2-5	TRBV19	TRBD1	CASRQGGRGTQYF	TGTGCCAGTCGACAGGGGGGAAGAGGGACCCAGTACTTC
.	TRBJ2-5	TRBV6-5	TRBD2	CASSNQPSGRFETQYF	TGTGCCAGCAGTAACCAACCTAGCGGGAGATTTGAGACCCAGTACTTC
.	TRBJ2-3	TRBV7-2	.	CASSPSKRRGADTQYF	TGTGCCAGCAGCCCCTCCAAGCGGCGAGGGGCAGATACGCAGTATTTT
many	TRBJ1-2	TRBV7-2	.	CASSLVSRSYGYGYTF	TGTGCCAGCAGCTTAGTAAGCAGGTCCTACGGCTATGGCTACACCTTC
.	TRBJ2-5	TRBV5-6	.	CASSWAYEETQYF	TGTGCCAGCAGCTGGGCGTATGAAGAGACCCAGTACTTC
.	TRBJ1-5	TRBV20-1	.	CSARRGSGQPQHF	TGCAGTGCTAGAAGGGGTTCGGGTCAGCCCCAGCATTTT
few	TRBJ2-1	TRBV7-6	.	CASSSWDYNEQFF	TGTGCCAGCAGCTCTTGGGACTACAATGAGCAGTTCTTC
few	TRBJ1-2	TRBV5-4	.	CASSLSTQPNYGYTF	TGTGCCAGCAGCTTGTCGACTCAACCTAACTATGGCTACACCTTC
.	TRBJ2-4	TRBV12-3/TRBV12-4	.	CASRPPGPKTGNIQYF	TGTGCCAGCAGACCTCCGGGGCCCAAAACCGGAAACATTCAGTACTTC
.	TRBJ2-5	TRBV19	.	CASEPSGQETQYF	TGTGCCAGCGAACCCAGCGGCCAAGAGACCCAGTACTTC
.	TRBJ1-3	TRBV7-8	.	CASSLVSTGNTIYF	TGTGCCAGCAGCTTAGTATCCACGGGAAACACCATATATTTT
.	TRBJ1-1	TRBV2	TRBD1	CASSDSGRGRTEAFF	TGTGCCAGCAGTGATAGTGGGAGGGGGCGTACTGAAGCTTTCTTT
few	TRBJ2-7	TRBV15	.	CATPDFYEQYF	TGTGCCACCCCAGATTTCTACGAGCAGTACTTC
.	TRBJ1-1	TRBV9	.	CASSVTAQNTEAFF	TGTGCCAGCAGCGTAACAGCCCAGAACACTGAAGCTTTCTTT
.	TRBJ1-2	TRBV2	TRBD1	CASREQGNYGYTF	TGTGCCAGCAGGGAACAGGGGAACTATGGCTACACCTTC
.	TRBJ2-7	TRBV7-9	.	CASSPVGDLYEQYF	TGTGCCAGCAGCCCGGTGGGGGATCTCTACGAGCAGTACTTC
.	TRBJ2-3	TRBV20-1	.	CSARDQSPGRGGTDTQYF	TGCAGTGCTAGAGATCAATCGCCCGGCAGGGGAGGCACAGATACGCAGTATTTT
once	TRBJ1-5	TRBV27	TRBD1	CASSSTYKDRVHQPQHF	TGTGCCAGCAGTTCTACCTATAAGGACAGGGTACATCAGCCCCAGCATTTT
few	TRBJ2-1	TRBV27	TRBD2	CASSPQRGPYNEQFF	TGTGCCAGCTCCCCCCAGCGGGGGCCCTACAATGAGCAGTTCTTC